These 2 T cell receptor beta chains share one sample of origin, sequenced in a study of long-term antiretroviral therapy in people with HIV. Survey-level immunoSEQ v3.0 assays were run. Only in-frame clones appear in the TCRdb table, and some are missing; sequencing was by immunoSEQ multiplex PCR. The sample has about 28,000 clones; 85% to 95% are singletons. The sample here was unsorted PBMCs, taken 5.3 years after starting antiretroviral therapy. The receptors were sampled from a man in his fifties or sixties with HIV.

The CDR3 region is CASSLTRGTEAFF. CDR3 coding DNA: TGTGCCAGCAGCTTAACGAGGGGAACTGAAGCTTTCTTT. V and J are TRBV7-2 and TRBJ1-1; D is possibly TRBD1 (5 bases). The CDR3 extends over 13 amino acids. Germline V CDR1 and CDR2: SGHTA, FQGNSA. V gave up 2 bases and J gave up 5 bases, with 9 bases separating them.

The chain uses TRBV6-5 and TRBJ1-2; D gene unclear. The CDR3 has 16 residues. CDR1 and CDR2 from the germline V gene are MNHEY and SVGAGI. V dropped 4 bases and J dropped 1 base, with 16 bases sitting between them. This chain's CDR3 is CASSSQGRPSNYGYTF. CDR3 DNA sequence: TGTGCCAGCAGTTCCCAAGGAAGACCGAGTAACTATGGCTACACCTTC.